This TCR beta chain was observed in a study of shared clonotypes between healthy human individuals (TCRdb year 2020). Some background on the complete study: A couple of women and a few men aged 18 to 49 years were included in the cohort. For each donor, three plates each were used for CD4 naive and CD4 memory, two plates were used for CD8 naive, and one plate was used for CD8 memory. To estimate repertoire size and how much clonotype sharing occurs between individuals, the study deeply sequenced the blood TCR repertoires of several healthy adults. To increase sequencing depth and limit assay-specific biases, TCR repertoire library preparation and sequencing were carried out by different laboratories using diverse techniques. Between about 0.94 and 8.9 billion PBMCs per donor were obtained by leukapheresis. On the study overall, not on this receptor specifically: Incomplete sequencing was indicated by rarefaction of sorted-subset datasets, despite the large sequencing depth. Sharing across several donors was observed for around 5% of naive CD4, under 4% of naive CD8, 2% to 2.5% of memory CD4, and roughly 0.4% of memory CD8 clonotypes. The small number of donors limited the genetic and exposure-history diversity represented. Naive subsets generally had larger estimated clonotype richness than memory subsets. Compared with non-shared clonotypes, the clonotypes found in all four sorted-subset donors had higher generation probabilities. Sampling was restricted to blood, and TCR repertoires in tissues likely differ from the TCR repertoires found in blood. Pairwise subsampling led to the expectation that sequencing depth would affect the degree of clonotype sharing among donors.

Reading the germline V gene (reference sequence) gives CDR1 LNHDA and CDR2 SQIVND. Taken from cysteine to phenylalanine, the CDR3 has 13 residues. Only the CDR3 DNA is retained, 39 bases long and in frame from the first base. The V end loses 5 bases and the J end loses 6 bases, and a stretch of 14 bases separates them. For the CD8 naive samples, CD45RO-negative cells were positively selected for CCR7, yielding a CD45RA+CCR7+ population from which TemRA cells were excluded. Healthy HIV-negative adults with no recently reported acute infections or vaccinations were included as donors. Every donor was a Caucasian adult residing in Nashville, Tennessee, USA. After blood collection by leukapheresis, PBMCs were isolated using Ficoll-Histopaque density gradient centrifugation and then cryopreserved in the vapor phase of liquid nitrogen. Purity and quantity of every magnetically sorted T cell population were checked by analytical flow cytometry. Genomic DNA was isolated from each sorted fraction and quantified by UV absorbance on a Nanodrop 2000c.

Using the deep immunoSEQ assay, multiplex PCR amplified TCR CDR3 regions from genomic DNA. Extracted genomic DNA from each cell subset was distributed evenly across all wells of several immunoSEQ 96-well plates, and each plate was treated as a replicate. For sorted subsets, roughly 190 ng of genomic DNA, equivalent to some 30,000 T cell genomes, went into each replicate PCR. Purified libraries were quantified with a Qubit 3.0 fluorometer, sized on a Bioanalyzer 2100, and re-quantified with the KAPA Library Quantification kit. Every immunoSEQ 96-well plate was sequenced on a dedicated single-read 150-cycle Illumina NextSeq 550 flow cell. As for how the authors treated the data: The immunoSEQ output contained only junctional sequences without quality scores, so filtering could not match that applied to full-length reads. Sequences were annotated with PyIR, a Python wrapper for IgBLAST v1.9, and V/J genes and CDR3 were assigned using IMGT germline references. Reads were filtered out if the reads had weak V/J assignments (E-value above 1e-6), no CDR3, stop codons, out-of-frame junctions, or ambiguous translated residues. V3J clonotypes were defined as sequences sharing the same inferred V gene, J gene, and CDR3 amino acid sequence. Percentage overlap between repertoires was computed as shared unique clonotypes divided by the size of the smaller repertoire. RTK rarefaction, the Chao1 estimator, and Recon v2.1 estimates of unobserved clonotypes were used to assess repertoire richness. Generation probabilities for all TCRbeta clonotypes obtained by the gDNA method from a handful of donors were computed using OLGA. TCRdb took this table from immuneACCESS and kept in-frame rearrangements with V and J called. Such tables lack part of the clones; where checked against another copy, unresolved V genes explain under half of the gap, and the rest is unexplained. The V and J calls and clone size come from that table; D and trimming were worked out from the DNA. The sample contains 1.5 million to 2.5 million clones, about 95% of them found a single time. The ten most abundant clones make up approximately 1% of the sample.

Turning to this clone: Its antigen is currently not known. Base qualities were left out, and no much larger clone turns up one base away.

In this chain, TRBV19 is recombined with TRBJ2-7; the D gene identity is not certain. The source material was naive CD8+ T cells sorted from blood. This specimen's cell subset or site label, per the study, means: CD45RA+CCR7+. This sequence originates from a man between 18 and 35 years old in good health. CDR3 protein: CASSAGPLGEQYF. The DNA is as follows: TGTGCCAGTAGTGCAGGACCCCTCGGCGAGCAGTACTTC.